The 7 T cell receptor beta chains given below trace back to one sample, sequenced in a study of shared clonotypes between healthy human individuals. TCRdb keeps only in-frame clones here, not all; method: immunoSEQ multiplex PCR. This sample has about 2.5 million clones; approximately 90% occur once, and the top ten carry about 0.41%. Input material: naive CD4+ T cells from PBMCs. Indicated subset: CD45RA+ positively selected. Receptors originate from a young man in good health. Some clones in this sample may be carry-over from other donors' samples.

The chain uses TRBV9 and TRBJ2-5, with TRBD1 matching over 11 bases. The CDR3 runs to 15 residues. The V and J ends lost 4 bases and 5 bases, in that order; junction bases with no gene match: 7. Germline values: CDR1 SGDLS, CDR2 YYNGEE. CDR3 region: CASSLTDRGRETQYF. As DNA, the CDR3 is TGTGCCAGCAGCCTAACGGACAGGGGGCGTGAGACCCAGTACTTC.

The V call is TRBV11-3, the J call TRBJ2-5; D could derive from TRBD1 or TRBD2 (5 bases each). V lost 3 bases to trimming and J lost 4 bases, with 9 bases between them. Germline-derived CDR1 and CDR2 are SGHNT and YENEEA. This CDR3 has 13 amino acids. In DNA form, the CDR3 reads TGTGCCAGCAGCTTTGAAGGGACAGAGACCCAGTACTTC. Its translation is CASSFEGTETQYF.

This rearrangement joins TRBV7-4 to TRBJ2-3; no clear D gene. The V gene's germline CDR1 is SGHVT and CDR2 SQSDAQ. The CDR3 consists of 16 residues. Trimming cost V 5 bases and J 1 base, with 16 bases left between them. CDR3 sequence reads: CASSAPVRPRTDTQYF. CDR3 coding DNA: TGTGCCAGCAGCGCCCCCGTGAGGCCACGCACAGATACGCAGTATTTT.

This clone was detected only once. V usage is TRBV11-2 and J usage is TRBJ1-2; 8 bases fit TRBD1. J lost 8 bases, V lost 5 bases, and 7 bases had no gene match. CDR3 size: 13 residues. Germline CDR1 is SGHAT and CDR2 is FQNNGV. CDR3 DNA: TGTGCCAGCAGCCCGACAGGGGCTAGGGGCTACACCTTC. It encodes CASSPTGARGYTF. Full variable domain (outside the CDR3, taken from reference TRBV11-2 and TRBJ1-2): EAGVAQSPRYKIIEKRQSVAFWCNPISGHATLYWYQQILGQGPKLLIQFQNNGVVDDSQLPKDRFSAERLKGVDSTLKIQPAKLEDSAVYLCASSPTGARGYTFGSGTRLTVV.

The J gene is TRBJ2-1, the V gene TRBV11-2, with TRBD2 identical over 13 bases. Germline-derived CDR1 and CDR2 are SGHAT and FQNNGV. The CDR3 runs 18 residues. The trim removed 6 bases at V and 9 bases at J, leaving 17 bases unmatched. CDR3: CASRPEGWQLAGGGEQFF. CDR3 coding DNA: TGTGCCAGCAGACCCGAGGGCTGGCAACTAGCGGGAGGGGGTGAGCAGTTCTTC.

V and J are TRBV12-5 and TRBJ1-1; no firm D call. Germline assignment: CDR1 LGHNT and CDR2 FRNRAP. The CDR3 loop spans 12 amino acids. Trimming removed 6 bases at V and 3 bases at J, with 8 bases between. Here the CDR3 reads CASGSDYTEAFF. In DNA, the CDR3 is TGTGCTAGTGGCTCGGATTACACTGAAGCTTTCTTT.

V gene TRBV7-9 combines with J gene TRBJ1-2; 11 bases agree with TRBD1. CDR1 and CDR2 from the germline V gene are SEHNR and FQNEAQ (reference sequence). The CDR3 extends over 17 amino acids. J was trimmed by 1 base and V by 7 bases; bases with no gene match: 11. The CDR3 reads CASNKGGTGGLNYGYTF. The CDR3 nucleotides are TGTGCCAGCAACAAGGGTGGGACAGGGGGTCTTAACTATGGCTACACCTTC.